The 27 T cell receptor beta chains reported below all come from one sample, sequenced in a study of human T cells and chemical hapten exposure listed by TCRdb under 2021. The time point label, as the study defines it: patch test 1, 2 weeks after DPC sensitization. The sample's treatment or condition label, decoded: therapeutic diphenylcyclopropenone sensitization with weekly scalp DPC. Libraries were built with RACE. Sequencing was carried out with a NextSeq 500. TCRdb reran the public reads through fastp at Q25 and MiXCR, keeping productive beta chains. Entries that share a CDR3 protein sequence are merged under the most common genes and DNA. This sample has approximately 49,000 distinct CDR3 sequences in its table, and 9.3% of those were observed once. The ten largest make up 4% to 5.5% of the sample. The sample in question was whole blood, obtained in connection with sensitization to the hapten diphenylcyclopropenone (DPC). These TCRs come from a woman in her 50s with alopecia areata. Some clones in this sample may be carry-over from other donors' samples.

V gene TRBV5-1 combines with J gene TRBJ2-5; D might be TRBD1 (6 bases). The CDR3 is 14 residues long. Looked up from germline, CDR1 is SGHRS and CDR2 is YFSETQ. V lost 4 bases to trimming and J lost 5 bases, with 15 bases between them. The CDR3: CASSESTGSETQYF. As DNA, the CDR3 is TGCGCCAGCAGCGAATCCACAGGGTCGGAGACCCAGTACTTC.

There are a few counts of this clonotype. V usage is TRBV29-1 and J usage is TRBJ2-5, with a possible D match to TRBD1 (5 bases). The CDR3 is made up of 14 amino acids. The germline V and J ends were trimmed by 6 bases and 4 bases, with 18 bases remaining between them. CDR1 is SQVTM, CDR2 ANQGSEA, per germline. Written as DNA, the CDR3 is TGCAGCGTAACAACCCCAGGGTTGCGAGAGACCCAGTACTTC. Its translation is CSVTTPGLRETQYF.

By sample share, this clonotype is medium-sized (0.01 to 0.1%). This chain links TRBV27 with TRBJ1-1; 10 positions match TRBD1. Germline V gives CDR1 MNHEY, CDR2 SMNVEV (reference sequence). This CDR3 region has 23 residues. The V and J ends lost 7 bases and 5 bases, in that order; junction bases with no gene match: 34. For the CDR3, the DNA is TGTGCCAGCAAAAGACTGGGCGGGGGGACAGGGGTCTCAATTATTGAACGGAGGACTGAAGCTTTCTTT. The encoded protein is CASKRLGGGTGVSIIERRTEAFF.

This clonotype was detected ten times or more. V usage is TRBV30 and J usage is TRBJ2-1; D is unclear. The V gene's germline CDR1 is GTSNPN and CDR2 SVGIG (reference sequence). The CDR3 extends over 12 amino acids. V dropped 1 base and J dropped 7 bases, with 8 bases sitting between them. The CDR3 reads CAWSGGVNEQFF. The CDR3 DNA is TGTGCCTGGAGTGGAGGAGTGAATGAGCAGTTCTTC.

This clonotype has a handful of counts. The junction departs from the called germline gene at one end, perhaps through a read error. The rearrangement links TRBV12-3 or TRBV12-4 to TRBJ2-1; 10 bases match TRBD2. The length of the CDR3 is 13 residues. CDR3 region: CASSPPKAGGPIF. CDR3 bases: TGTGCCAGCAGCCCCCCAAAAGCGGGAGGGCCGATCTTC.

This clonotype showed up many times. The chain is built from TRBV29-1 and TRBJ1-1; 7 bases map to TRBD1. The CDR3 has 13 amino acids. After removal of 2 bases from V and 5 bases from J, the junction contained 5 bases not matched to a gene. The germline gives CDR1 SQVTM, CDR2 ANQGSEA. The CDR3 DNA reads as TGCAGCGTTGAACCAGGGGGGCTGACTGAAGCTTTCTTT. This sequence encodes CSVEPGGLTEAFF.

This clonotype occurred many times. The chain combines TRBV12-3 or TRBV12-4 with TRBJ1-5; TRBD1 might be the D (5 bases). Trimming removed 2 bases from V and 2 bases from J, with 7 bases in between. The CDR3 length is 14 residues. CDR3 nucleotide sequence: TGTGCCAGCAGTTTAAGAGGGGGCAATCAGCCCCAGCATTTT. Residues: CASSLRGGNQPQHF.

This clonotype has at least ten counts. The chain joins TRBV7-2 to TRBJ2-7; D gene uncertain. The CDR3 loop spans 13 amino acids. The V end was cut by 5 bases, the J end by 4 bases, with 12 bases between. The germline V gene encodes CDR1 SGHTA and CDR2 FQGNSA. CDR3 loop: CASSPSIGYEQYF. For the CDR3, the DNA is TGTGCCAGCAGCCCATCCATCGGATACGAGCAGTACTTC.

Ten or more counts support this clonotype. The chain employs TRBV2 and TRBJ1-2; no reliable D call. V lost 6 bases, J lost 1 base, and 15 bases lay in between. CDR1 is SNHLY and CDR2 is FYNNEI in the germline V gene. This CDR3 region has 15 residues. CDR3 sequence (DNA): TGTGCCAGCAGCCCTGGTGTTCGCCGTAACTATGGCTACACCTTC. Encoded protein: CASSPGVRRNYGYTF.

CDR3 loop: CASSHLAGGADTQYF. For the CDR3, the DNA is TGTGCCAGCAGCCACCTAGCGGGAGGGGCTGATACGCAGTATTTT. This chain links TRBV3-1 with TRBJ2-3, with 12 nucleotides matching TRBD2. V gave up 3 bases and J gave up 6 bases; unmatched junction bases: 4. The CDR3 consists of 15 residues. Per the germline V gene, CDR1 is LGHDT and CDR2 is YNNKEL (reference sequence).

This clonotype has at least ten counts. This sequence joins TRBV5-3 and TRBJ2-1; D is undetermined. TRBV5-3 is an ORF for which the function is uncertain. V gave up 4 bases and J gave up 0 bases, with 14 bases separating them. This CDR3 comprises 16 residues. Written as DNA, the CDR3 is TGTGCCAGAAGCGCGGACCACAAAGCCTCCTACAATGAGCAGTTCTTC. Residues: CARSADHKASYNEQFF.

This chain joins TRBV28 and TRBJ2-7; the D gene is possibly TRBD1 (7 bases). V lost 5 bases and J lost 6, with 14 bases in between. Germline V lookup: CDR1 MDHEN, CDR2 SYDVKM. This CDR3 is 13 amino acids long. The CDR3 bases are TGTGCCAGCAGTATCCGACAGGGACTCGAGCAGTACTTC. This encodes CASSIRQGLEQYF.

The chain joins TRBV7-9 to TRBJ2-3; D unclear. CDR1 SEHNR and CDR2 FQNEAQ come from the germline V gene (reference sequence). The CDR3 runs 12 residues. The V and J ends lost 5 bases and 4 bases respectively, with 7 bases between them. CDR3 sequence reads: CASSPQSDTQYF. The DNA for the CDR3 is TGTGCCAGCAGCCCGCAATCAGATACGCAGTATTTT.

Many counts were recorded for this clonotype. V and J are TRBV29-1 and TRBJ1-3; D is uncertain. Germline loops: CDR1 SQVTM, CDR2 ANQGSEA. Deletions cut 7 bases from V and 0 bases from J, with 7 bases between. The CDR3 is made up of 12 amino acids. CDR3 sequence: CSALYSGNTIYF. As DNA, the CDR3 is TGCAGCGCCCTATACTCTGGAAACACCATATATTTT.

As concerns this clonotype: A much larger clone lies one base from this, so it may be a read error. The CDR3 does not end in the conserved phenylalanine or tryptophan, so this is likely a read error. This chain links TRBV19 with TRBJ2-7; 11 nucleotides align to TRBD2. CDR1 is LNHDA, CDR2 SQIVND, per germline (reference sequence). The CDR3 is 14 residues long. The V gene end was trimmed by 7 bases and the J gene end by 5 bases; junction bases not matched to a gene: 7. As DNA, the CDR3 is TGTGCCAGTACCCAGACTAGCGGGGTTAACGAGCAGTACATC. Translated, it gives CASTQTSGVNEQYI.

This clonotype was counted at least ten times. CDR3 residues: CASSNRDRATYSGNTIYF. The DNA for the CDR3 is TGTGCCAGCAGCAACCGGGACAGGGCGACATACTCTGGAAACACCATATATTTT. V is TRBV7-2 and J is TRBJ1-3; 9 nucleotides agree with TRBD1. J lost 0 bases, V lost 5 bases, and 11 bases had no gene match. Germline lookup yields CDR1 SGHTA and CDR2 FQGNSA. The CDR3 spans 18 residues.

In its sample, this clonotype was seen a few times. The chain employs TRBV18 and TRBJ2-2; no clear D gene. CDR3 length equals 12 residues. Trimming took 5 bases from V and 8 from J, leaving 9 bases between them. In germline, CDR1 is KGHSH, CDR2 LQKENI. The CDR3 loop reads CASSNSLGELFF. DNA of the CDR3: TGTGCCAGCTCAAACAGTCTGGGGGAGCTGTTTTTT.

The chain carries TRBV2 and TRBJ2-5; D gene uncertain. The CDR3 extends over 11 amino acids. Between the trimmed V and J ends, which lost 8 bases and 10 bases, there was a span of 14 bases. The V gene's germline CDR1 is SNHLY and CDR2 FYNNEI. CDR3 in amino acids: CASLVRRNQYF. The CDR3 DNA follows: TGTGCCAGCCTCGTTCGCAGGAACCAGTACTTC.

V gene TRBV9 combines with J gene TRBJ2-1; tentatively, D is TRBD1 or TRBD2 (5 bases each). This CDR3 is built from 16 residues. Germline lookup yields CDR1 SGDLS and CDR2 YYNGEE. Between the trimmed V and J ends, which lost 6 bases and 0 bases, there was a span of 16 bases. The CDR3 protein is CASTKTGAGSYNEQFF. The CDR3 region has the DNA TGTGCCAGCACCAAGACCGGGGCGGGCTCCTACAATGAGCAGTTCTTC.

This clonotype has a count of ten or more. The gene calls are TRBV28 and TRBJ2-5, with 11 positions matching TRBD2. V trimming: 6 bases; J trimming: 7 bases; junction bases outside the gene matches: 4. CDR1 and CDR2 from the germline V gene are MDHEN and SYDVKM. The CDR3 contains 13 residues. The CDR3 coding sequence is TGTGCCAGCAGCCCGGGACTAGCGGCGACCCAGTACTTC. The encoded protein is CASSPGLAATQYF.

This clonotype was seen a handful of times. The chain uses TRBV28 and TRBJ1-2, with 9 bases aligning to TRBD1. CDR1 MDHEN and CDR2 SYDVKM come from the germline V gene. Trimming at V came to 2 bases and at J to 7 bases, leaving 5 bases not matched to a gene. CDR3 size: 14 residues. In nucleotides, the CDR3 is TGTGCCAGCAGTTTACAGGGACAGGGAAGTGGCTACACCTTC. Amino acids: CASSLQGQGSGYTF.

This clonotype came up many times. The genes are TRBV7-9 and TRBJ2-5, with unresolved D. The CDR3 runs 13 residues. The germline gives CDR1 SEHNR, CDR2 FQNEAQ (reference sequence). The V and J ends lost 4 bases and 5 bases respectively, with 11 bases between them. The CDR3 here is CASSSREAETQYF. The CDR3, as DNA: TGTGCCAGCAGCTCTCGAGAGGCGGAGACCCAGTACTTC. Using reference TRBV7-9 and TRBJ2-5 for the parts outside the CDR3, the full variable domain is DTGVSQNPRHKITKRGQNVTFRCDPISEHNRLYWYRQTLGQGPEFLTYFQNEAQLEKSRLLSDRFSAERPKGSFSTLEIQRTEQGDSAMYLCASSSREAETQYFGPGTRLLVL.

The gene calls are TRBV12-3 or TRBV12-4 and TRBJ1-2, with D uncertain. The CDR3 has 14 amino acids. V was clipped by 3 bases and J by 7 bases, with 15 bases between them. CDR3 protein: CASSLSWSNGGYTF. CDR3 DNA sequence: TGTGCCAGCAGTTTGAGTTGGTCTAATGGTGGCTACACCTTC.

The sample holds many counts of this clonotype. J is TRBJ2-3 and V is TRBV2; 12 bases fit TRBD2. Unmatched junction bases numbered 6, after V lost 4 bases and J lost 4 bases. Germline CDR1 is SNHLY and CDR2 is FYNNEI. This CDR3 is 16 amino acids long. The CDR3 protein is CASSVVTSGSSDTQYF. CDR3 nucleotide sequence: TGTGCCAGCAGTGTTGTGACTAGCGGGAGCTCAGATACGCAGTATTTT.

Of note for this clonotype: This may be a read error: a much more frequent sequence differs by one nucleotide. The CDR3 nucleotides are TGTGCCAGCAGTTTAATGGAGTCCCAGTACTTC. This codes for CASSLMESQYF. The genes are TRBV12-3 or TRBV12-4 and TRBJ2-5; D not resolved. V lost 2 bases and J 9 bases, leaving 7 bases between the germline ends. This CDR3 contains 11 residues.

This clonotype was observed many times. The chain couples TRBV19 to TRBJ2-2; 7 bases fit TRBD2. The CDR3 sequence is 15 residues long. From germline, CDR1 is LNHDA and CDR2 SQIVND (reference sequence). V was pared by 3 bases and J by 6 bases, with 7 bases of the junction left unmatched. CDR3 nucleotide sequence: TGTGCCAGTAGTATCCCTAGCGGAGCATCCGGGGAGCTGTTTTTT. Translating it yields CASSIPSGASGELFF. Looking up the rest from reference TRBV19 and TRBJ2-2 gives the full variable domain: DGGITQSPKYLFRKEGQNVTLSCEQNLNHDAMYWYRQDPGQGLRLIYYSQIVNDFQKGDIAEGYSVSREKKESFPLTVTSAQKNPTAFYLCASSIPSGASGELFFGEGSRLTVL.

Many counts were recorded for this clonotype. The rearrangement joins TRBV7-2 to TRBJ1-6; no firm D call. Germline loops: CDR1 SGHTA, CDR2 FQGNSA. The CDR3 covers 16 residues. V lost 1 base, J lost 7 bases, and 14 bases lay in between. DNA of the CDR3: TGTGCCAGCAGCTTAGTTCCGGCAGGAACCAATTCACCCCTCCACTTT. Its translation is CASSLVPAGTNSPLHF.